This T cell receptor beta chain stems from a study of T-cell memory formation after mild COVID-19. This clonotype has just a few counts. In TCRdb, the 5' RACE reads were re-called with MiXCR into one record per CDR3 protein. The data show over 350,000 distinct CDR3 sequences, around 24% seen once. The sample consisted of PBMCs or a T cell subset sorted from them (not recorded which). This sequence originates from an adult woman who had mild COVID-19 (a few samples of this study predate the infection). Cell type and time point are not known.

The chain's CDR3 is CASSLDGTGIGKLFF. DNA for the CDR3: TGTGCCAGCAGCTTAGATGGGACAGGAATAGGAAAACTGTTTTTT. The rearrangement joins TRBV7-9 to TRBJ1-4, with 8 positions matching TRBD1. There are 15 residues in the CDR3. Trimming took 1 base from V and 10 from J; bases not matched to a gene: 8. Germline assignment: CDR1 SEHNR and CDR2 FQNEAQ (reference sequence).